Listed here are 20 T cell receptor beta chains from one sample, sequenced in a study of T cell changes during pregnancy in multiple sclerosis. Using immunoSEQ multiplex PCR, the repertoire was profiled, and TCRdb retains in-frame clones only, with some absent. The sample has tens of thousands of clones; approximately 92% are singletons. Here the sequenced sample was CD4+ T cells from peripheral blood mononuclear cells, taken after pregnancy. The receptor source for this set is a female donor with multiple sclerosis, enrolled in a pregnancy study.

The chain joins TRBV4-3 to TRBJ2-1; D is perhaps TRBD1 (6 bases). CDR1 is LGHNA, CDR2 YSLEER, per germline. Trimming took off 1 base at V and 9 bases at J, with 10 bases between the two ends. The CDR3 has 13 residues. For the CDR3, the DNA is TGCGCCAGCAGCCAAGTCCAAGGGGGTGAGCAGTTCTTC. Its translation: CASSQVQGGEQFF.

The V and J genes are TRBV4-1 and TRBJ2-2; 8 positions match TRBD2. From germline, CDR1 is MGHRA and CDR2 YSYEKL. CDR3 size: 18 residues. The trim removed 2 bases at V and 2 bases at J, leaving 10 bases unmatched. CDR3 nucleotides: TGCGCCAGCAGCCAATTCTCGCGCGGGGGGTCTAACACCGGGGAGCTGTTTTTT. Amino acids: CASSQFSRGGSNTGELFF.

V and J are TRBV11-2 and TRBJ1-1; TRBD1 is a possible D gene (5 bases). V lost 1 base, J lost 1 base, and 10 bases lay in between. Germline-derived CDR1 and CDR2 are SGHAT and FQNNGV. The CDR3 sequence is 15 residues long. DNA of the CDR3: TGTGCCAGCAGCTTAGCGTGGAGGGGGAACACTGAAGCTTTCTTT. Translating it yields CASSLAWRGNTEAFF.

The V gene is TRBV15, the J gene TRBJ2-3, with TRBD2 matching over 7 bases. The length of the CDR3 is 16 residues. Germline values: CDR1 LNHNV, CDR2 YYDKDF (reference sequence). Unmatched junction bases numbered 3, after V lost 0 bases and J lost 0 bases. The CDR3 spells CATSRDAGDSTDTQYF. The CDR3 DNA sequence: TGTGCCACCAGCAGAGATGCGGGGGATAGCACAGATACGCAGTATTTT.

V is TRBV10-3 and J is TRBJ2-5, with 11 bases aligning to TRBD1. V trimming: 8 bases; J trimming: 2 bases; junction bases outside the gene matches: 4. The germline V gene encodes CDR1 ENHRY and CDR2 SYGVKD. The CDR3 contains 14 residues. The CDR3 sequence is CAIGDRGRQETQYF. CDR3 DNA sequence: TGTGCCATCGGGGACAGGGGGAGGCAAGAGACCCAGTACTTC.

The V and J genes are TRBV6-4 and TRBJ1-1; 7 bases line up with TRBD1. From germline, CDR1 is MRHNA and CDR2 SNTAGT. There are 14 residues in the CDR3. Trimming took 7 bases from V and 6 from J; bases not matched to a gene: 11. The CDR3 sequence is CASKRDRAAPEAFF. As DNA, the CDR3 is TGTGCCAGCAAAAGGGACAGAGCTGCCCCTGAAGCTTTCTTT.

This sequence joins TRBV7-2 and TRBJ1-5, with 7 bases that match TRBD1. CDR1 is SGHTA and CDR2 is FQGNSA in the germline V gene. Trimming removed 6 bases from V and 4 bases from J; junction bases left unmatched: 9. This CDR3 has 15 residues. CDR3 coding DNA: TGTGCCAGCAGTCGGGACAGAGGGTCAAATCAGCCCCAGCATTTT. Encoded protein: CASSRDRGSNQPQHF.

V usage is TRBV27 and J usage is TRBJ2-3; TRBD1 agrees at 9 bases. The CDR3 loop spans 16 amino acids. Trimming took 4 bases from V and 4 from J; bases not matched to a gene: 9. Germline CDR1 MNHEY, CDR2 SMNVEV (reference sequence). The CDR3 nucleotides read TGTGCCAGCAGTTCATTTGCGGACAGGGGCTCAGATACGCAGTATTTT. Translated: CASSSFADRGSDTQYF.

J is TRBJ2-7 and V is TRBV9; TRBD2 aligns across 14 bases. The germline V gene encodes CDR1 SGDLS and CDR2 YYNGEE. This CDR3 is 15 amino acids long. J was trimmed by 3 bases and V by 3 bases; bases with no gene match: 2. The CDR3 protein is CASSAGTSGGYEQYF. The DNA of the CDR3 is TGTGCCAGCAGCGCAGGGACTAGCGGGGGCTACGAGCAGTACTTC.

The J gene is TRBJ1-6, the V gene TRBV19; D may be TRBD1 (5 bases). The CDR3 length is 15 residues. Trimming cost V 2 bases and J 5 bases, with 10 bases left between them. Germline V gene lookup returns CDR1 LNHDA and CDR2 SQIVND (reference sequence). CDR3 amino acids: CASSIQGGNNSPLHF. DNA for the CDR3: TGTGCCAGTAGTATACAGGGAGGGAATAATTCACCCCTCCACTTT.

The rearrangement links TRBV30 to TRBJ1-5; D perhaps matches TRBD1 (6 bases). Germline loops: CDR1 GTSNPN, CDR2 SVGIG (reference sequence). CDR3 length: 16 residues. V lost 2 bases, J lost 5 bases, and 19 bases lay in between. CDR3 DNA sequence: TGTGCCTGGAGTAGCCAGGGGACCCCGGTTGATCAGCCCCAGCATTTT. Translated, it gives CAWSSQGTPVDQPQHF.

The rearrangement uses TRBV2 and TRBJ1-1, with 8 bases that match TRBD1. This CDR3 contains 13 residues. CDR1 and CDR2 from the germline V gene are SNHLY and FYNNEI. Losses at the gene ends were 6 bases for V and 5 bases for J; bases not matched to a gene: 5. CDR3 sequence (DNA): TGTGCCAGCAGGGACAGGGCGGGTACTGAAGCTTTCTTT. It specifies CASRDRAGTEAFF.

The chain uses TRBV27 and TRBJ1-6; TRBD1 is a possible D gene (6 bases). The CDR3 extends over 14 amino acids. V was cut by 3 bases and J by 8 bases, with 11 bases left in between. CDR1 and CDR2 (germline): MNHEY, SMNVEV (reference sequence). Here the CDR3 DNA reads TGTGCCAGCAGTTTCAAGCAGGGGTATTCACCCCTCCACTTT. Translating gives CASSFKQGYSPLHF.

The CDR3 DNA reads as TGTGCCAGCAGTTACGGGCCTCCCCCAGATACGCAGTATTTT. Its translation: CASSYGPPPDTQYF. The V and J genes are TRBV6-6 and TRBJ2-3; D gene uncertain. CDR3 length: 14 amino acids. CDR1 and CDR2 from the germline V gene are MNHNY and SVGAGI (reference sequence). Trimming took off 2 bases at V and 4 bases at J, with 10 bases between the two ends.

This chain links TRBV5-5 with TRBJ1-6; 9 bases map to TRBD1. Germline V gives CDR1 SGHKS, CDR2 YYEKEE (reference sequence). The J segment lost 10 bases and the V segment lost 2 bases, leaving 13 bases of the junction unmatched. This CDR3 is built from 17 residues. The CDR3 here is CASSLGIPGQGHSPLHF. The CDR3, as DNA: TGTGCCAGCAGCTTAGGGATTCCGGGACAGGGACACTCACCCCTCCACTTT.

The rearrangement uses TRBV19 and TRBJ2-7, with 10 bases aligning to TRBD1. The junction had 8 bases not matched to a gene; V was cut back by 6 bases and J by 6 bases. Germline CDR1 LNHDA, CDR2 SQIVND (reference sequence). CDR3 length: 14 amino acids. CDR3 nucleotide sequence: TGTGCCAGTAGGGACAGGGGGGGACCATCCGAGCAGTACTTC. This encodes CASRDRGGPSEQYF. The full variable domain, its missing parts supplied by reference TRBV19 and TRBJ2-7, is DGGITQSPKYLFRKEGQNVTLSCEQNLNHDAMYWYRQDPGQGLRLIYYSQIVNDFQKGDIAEGYSVSREKKESFPLTVTSAQKNPTAFYLCASRDRGGPSEQYFGPGTRLTVT.

The J gene is TRBJ2-3, the V gene TRBV6-1; 9 bases line up with TRBD2. The V and J ends lost 7 bases and 5 bases, in that order; junction bases with no gene match: 10. Germline assignment: CDR1 MNHNS and CDR2 SASEGT. The CDR3 is 15 residues long. CDR3 nucleotide sequence: TGTGCCAGCATGCGGGCGGGGGGGCTGGGAGATACGCAGTATTTT. Translation: CASMRAGGLGDTQYF.

This chain links TRBV5-1 with TRBJ2-7; 8 bases fit TRBD1. CDR1 is SGHRS and CDR2 is YFSETQ in the germline V gene. V lost 0 bases and J lost 5; bases outside the gene matches: 4. The CDR3 is 14 amino acids. The CDR3 region has the DNA TGCGCCAGCAGCTTGGGGACAGGGCCTAACGAGCAGTACTTC. It specifies CASSLGTGPNEQYF.

This chain links TRBV5-6 with TRBJ2-3, with 7 bases that match TRBD2. Germline loops: CDR1 SGHDT, CDR2 YYEEEE. The CDR3 is made up of 16 amino acids. After removal of 4 bases from V and 7 bases from J, the junction contained 15 bases not matched to a gene. CDR3 in amino acids: CASSLRVGEGINTQYF. CDR3 nucleotide sequence: TGTGCCAGCAGCCTCAGAGTAGGGGAGGGGATAAATACGCAGTATTTT.

The rearrangement links TRBV7-2 to TRBJ2-7, with unresolved D. Germline CDR1 is SGHTA and CDR2 is FQGNSA. The CDR3 is 14 residues long. Trimming pared 2 bases from V and 6 bases from J, leaving 14 bases between. In DNA, the CDR3 is TGTGCCAGCAGCTTACGGGTGCCGACTGGCGAGCAGTACTTC. This encodes CASSLRVPTGEQYF.